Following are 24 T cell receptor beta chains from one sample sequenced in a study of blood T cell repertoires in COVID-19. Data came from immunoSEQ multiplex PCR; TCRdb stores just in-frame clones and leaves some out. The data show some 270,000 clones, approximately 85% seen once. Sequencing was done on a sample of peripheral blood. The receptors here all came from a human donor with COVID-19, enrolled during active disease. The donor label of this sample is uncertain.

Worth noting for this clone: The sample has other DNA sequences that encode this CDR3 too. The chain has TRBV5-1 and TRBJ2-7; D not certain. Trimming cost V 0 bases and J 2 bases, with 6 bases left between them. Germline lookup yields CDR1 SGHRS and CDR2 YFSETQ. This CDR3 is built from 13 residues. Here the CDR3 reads CASSLDGAYEQYF. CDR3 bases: TGCGCCAGCAGCTTGGACGGAGCCTACGAGCAGTACTTC.

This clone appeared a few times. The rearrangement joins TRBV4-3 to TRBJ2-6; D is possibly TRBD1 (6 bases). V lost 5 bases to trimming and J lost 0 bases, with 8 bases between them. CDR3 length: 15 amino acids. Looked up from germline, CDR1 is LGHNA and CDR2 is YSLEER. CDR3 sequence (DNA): TGCGCCAGCAGCGGACAGATCTCTGGGGCCAACGTCCTGACTTTC. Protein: CASSGQISGANVLTF.

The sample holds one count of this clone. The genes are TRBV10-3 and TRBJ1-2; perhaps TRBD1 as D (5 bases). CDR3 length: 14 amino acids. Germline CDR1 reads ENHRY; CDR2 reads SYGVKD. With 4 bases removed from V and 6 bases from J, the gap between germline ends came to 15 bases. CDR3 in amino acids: CAISALGEANGYTF. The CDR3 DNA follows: TGTGCCATCAGTGCCCTGGGGGAGGCAAATGGCTACACCTTC.

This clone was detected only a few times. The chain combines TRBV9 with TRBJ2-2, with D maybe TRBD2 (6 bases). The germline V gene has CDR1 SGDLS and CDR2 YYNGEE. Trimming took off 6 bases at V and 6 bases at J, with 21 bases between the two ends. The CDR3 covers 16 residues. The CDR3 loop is CASTLGAGGVAGELFF. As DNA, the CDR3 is TGTGCCAGCACTCTAGGGGCCGGCGGGGTAGCCGGGGAGCTGTTTTTT.

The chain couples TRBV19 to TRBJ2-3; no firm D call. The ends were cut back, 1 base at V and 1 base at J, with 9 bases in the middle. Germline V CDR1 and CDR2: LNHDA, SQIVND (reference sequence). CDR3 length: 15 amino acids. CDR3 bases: TGTGCCAGTAGTATAGCAGGATGGGGCACAGATACGCAGTATTTT. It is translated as CASSIAGWGTDTQYF.

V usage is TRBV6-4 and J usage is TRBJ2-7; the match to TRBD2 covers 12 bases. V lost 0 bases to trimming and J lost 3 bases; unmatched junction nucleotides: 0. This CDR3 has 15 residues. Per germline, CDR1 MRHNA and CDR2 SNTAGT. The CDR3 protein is CASSDSTSGSYEQYF. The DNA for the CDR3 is TGTGCCAGCAGTGACTCGACTAGCGGGAGCTACGAGCAGTACTTC.

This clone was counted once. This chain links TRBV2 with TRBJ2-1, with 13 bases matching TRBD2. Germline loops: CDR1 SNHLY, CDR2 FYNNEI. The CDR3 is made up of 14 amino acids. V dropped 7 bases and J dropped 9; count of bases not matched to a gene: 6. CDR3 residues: CASKRTSGSSEQFF. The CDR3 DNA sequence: TGTGCCAGCAAAAGGACTAGCGGGAGTTCTGAGCAGTTCTTC. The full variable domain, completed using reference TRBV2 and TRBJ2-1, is EPEVTQTPSHQVTQMGQEVILRCVPISNHLYFYWYRQILGQKVEFLVSFYNNEISEKSEIFDDQFSVERPDGSNFTLKIRSTKLEDSAMYFCASKRTSGSSEQFFGPGTRLTVL.

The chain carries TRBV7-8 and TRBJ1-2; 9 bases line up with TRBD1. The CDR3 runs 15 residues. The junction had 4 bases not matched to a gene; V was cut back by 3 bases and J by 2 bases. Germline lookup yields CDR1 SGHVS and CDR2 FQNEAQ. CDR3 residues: CASSFPGQGNYGYTF. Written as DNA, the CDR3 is TGTGCCAGCAGCTTCCCGGGACAGGGAAACTATGGCTACACCTTC.

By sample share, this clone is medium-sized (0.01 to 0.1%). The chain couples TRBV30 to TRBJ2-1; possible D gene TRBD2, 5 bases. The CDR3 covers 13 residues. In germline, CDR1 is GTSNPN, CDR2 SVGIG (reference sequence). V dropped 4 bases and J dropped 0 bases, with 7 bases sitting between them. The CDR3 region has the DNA TGTGCCTGGACGGGGAGCTCCTACAATGAGCAGTTCTTC. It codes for CAWTGSSYNEQFF.

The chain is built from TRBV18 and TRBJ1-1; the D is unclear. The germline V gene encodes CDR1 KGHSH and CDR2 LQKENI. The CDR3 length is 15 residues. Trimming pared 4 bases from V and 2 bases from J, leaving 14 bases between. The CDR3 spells CASSLTNDGNTEAFF. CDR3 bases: TGTGCCAGCTCACTTACTAATGACGGTAACACTGAAGCTTTCTTT.

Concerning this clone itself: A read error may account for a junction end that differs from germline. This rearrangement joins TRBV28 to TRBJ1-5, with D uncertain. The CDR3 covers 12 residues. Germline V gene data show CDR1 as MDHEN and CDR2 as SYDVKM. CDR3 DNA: TGTGCCAGCAGTATACCCCAGGACGCGGGTTATTTT. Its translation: CASSIPQDAGYF.

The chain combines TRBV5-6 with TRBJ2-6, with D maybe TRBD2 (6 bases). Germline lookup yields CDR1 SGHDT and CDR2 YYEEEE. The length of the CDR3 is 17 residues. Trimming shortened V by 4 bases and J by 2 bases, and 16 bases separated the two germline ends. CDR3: CASSRRGMTAGANVLTF. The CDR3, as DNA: TGTGCCAGCAGCCGGCGGGGAATGACTGCTGGGGCCAACGTCCTGACTTTC.

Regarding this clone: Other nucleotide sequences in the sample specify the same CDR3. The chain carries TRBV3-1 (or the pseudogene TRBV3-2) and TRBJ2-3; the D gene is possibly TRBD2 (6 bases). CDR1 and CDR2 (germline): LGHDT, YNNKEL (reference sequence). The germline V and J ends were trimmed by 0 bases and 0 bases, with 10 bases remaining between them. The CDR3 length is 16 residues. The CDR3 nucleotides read TGTGCCAGCAGCCAAGATCCGGGAGCCAGCACAGATACGCAGTATTTT. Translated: CASSQDPGASTDTQYF.

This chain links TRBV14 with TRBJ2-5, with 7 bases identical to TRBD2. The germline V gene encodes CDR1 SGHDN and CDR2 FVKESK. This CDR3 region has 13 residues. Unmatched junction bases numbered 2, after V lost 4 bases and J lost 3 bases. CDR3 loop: CASSRLAEETQYF. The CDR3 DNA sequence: TGTGCCAGCAGCCGGCTAGCGGAAGAGACCCAGTACTTC.

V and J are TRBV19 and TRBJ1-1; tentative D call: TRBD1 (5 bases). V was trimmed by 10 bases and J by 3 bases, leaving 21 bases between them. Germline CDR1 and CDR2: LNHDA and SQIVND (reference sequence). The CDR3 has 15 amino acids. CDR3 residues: CATVGTLETYTEAFF. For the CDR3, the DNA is TGTGCCACCGTAGGGACTTTAGAAACGTACACTGAAGCTTTCTTT.

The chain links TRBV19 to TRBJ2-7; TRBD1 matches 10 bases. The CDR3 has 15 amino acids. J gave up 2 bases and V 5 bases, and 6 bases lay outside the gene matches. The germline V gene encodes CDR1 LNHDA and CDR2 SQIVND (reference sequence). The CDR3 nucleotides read TGTGCCAGTAGTTTTCCCGGGACAGGGGCCTACGAGCAGTACTTC. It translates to CASSFPGTGAYEQYF.

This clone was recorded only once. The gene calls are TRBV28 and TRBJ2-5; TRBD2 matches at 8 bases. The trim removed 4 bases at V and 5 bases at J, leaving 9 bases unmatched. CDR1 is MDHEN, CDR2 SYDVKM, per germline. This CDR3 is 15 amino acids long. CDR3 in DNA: TGTGCCAGCAGTTCCCCGGGAGGGTGGAAGGAGACCCAGTACTTC. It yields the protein CASSSPGGWKETQYF.

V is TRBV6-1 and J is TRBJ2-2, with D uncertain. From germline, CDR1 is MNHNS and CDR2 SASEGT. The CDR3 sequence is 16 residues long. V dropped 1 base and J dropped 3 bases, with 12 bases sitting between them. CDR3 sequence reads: CASSEGASWDTGELFF. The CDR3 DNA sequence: TGTGCCAGCAGTGAAGGGGCCTCCTGGGACACCGGGGAGCTGTTTTTT.

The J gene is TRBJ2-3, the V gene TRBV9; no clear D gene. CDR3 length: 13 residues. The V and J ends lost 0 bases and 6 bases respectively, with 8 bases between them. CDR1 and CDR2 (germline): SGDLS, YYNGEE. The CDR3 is CASSVGRRDTQYF. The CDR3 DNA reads TGTGCCAGCAGCGTAGGACGGCGGGATACGCAGTATTTT. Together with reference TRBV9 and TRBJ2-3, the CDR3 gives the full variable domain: DSGVTQTPKHLITATGQRVTLRCSPRSGDLSVYWYQQSLDQGLQFLIQYYNGEERAKGNILERFSAQQFPDLHSELNLSSLELGDSALYFCASSVGRRDTQYFGPGTRLTVL.

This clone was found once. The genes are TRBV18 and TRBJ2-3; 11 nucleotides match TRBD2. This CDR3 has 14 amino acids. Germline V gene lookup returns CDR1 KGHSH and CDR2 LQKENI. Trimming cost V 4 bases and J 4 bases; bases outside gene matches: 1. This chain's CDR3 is CASSLAGGPDTQYF. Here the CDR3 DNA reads TGTGCCAGCTCACTAGCGGGAGGGCCAGATACGCAGTATTTT.

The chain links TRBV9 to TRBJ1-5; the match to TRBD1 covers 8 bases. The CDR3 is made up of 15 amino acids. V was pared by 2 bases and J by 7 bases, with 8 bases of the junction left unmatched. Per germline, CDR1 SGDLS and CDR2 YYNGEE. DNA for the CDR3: TGTGCCAGCAGCGTTGGGACAGGCCAAGGGCAGCCCCAGCATTTT. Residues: CASSVGTGQGQPQHF.

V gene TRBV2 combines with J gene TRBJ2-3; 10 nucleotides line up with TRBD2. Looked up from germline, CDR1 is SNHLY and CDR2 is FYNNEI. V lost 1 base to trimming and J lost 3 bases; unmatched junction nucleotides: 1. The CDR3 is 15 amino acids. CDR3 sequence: CASSEGTSGTDTQYF. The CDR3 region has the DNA TGTGCCAGCAGTGAAGGGACTAGCGGAACAGATACGCAGTATTTT.

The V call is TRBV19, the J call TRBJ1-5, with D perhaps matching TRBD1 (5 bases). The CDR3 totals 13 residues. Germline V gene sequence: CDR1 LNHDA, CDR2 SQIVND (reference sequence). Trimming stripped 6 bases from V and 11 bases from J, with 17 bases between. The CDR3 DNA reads TGTGCCAGTAGCCCAGGGTCTCGGGGGGCCCAGCATTTT. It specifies CASSPGSRGAQHF.

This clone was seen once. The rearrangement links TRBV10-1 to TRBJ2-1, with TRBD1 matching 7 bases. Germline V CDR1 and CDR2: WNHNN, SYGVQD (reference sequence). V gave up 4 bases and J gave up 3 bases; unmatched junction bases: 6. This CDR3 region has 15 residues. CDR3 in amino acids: CASSAPGQNYNEQFF. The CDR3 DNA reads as TGCGCCAGCAGTGCACCGGGACAGAACTACAATGAGCAGTTCTTC.